What follows are 29 T cell receptor beta chains derived from one specimen sequenced in a study of blood T cell repertoires in COVID-19. Some clones are missing from TCRdb's copy, which holds only in-frame ones; the method was immunoSEQ multiplex PCR. The repertoire holds about 170,000 clones, around 89% seen once, with about 2.1% in the top ten. Material: peripheral blood. These receptor sequences come from a man aged 50-59 years who had recovered from COVID-19.

This chain joins TRBV27 and TRBJ2-3; TRBD2 matches at 9 bases. With V trimmed by 8 bases and J by 4 bases, 10 bases remained unmatched. CDR1 and CDR2 from the germline V gene are MNHEY and SMNVEV (reference sequence). The CDR3 is 15 residues long. The DNA of the CDR3 is TGTGCCAGCGGAATATTAGCGGGGGCGGCAGATACGCAGTATTTT. It translates to CASGILAGAADTQYF.

The table lists this clone with a count of one. J is TRBJ1-5 and V is TRBV7-2; tentative D call: TRBD1 (5 bases). Looked up from germline, CDR1 is SGHTA and CDR2 is FQGNSA. The CDR3 runs 15 residues. V lost 7 bases to trimming and J lost 3 bases, with 16 bases between them. CDR3 nucleotides: TGTGCCAGCAACAGTGGGCAGGGCAACAATCAGCCCCAGCATTTT. Protein: CASNSGQGNNQPQHF.

V usage is TRBV27 and J usage is TRBJ2-5; TRBD1 aligns across 9 bases. Losses at the gene ends were 4 bases for V and 4 bases for J; bases not matched to a gene: 7. Germline CDR1 reads MNHEY; CDR2 reads SMNVEV (reference sequence). The CDR3 consists of 15 residues. CDR3 nucleotide sequence: TGTGCCAGCAGTTCTTCTGGGACAGGGCGAGAGACCCAGTACTTC. Translated, it gives CASSSSGTGRETQYF.

The V and J genes are TRBV5-5 and TRBJ1-1, with unresolved D. CDR3 length: 18 residues. The V gene lost 4 bases and the J gene lost 1 base, with 23 bases spanning the gap. From germline, CDR1 is SGHKS and CDR2 YYEKEE (reference sequence). The CDR3 DNA is TGTGCCAGCAGCCCTGGTGGGCAGTTTTTAATGACGAACACTGAAGCTTTCTTT. It encodes CASSPGGQFLMTNTEAFF.

This clone was picked up a small number of times. This chain connects TRBV10-2 to TRBJ1-5, with TRBD1 as a possible D gene (6 bases). The V gene lost 7 bases and the J gene lost 3 bases, with 13 bases spanning the gap. Per germline, CDR1 WSHSY and CDR2 SAAADI. The CDR3 loop spans 14 amino acids. CDR3 in DNA: TGCGCCAGCATGATTCAGGGGAACAATCAGCCCCAGCATTTT. Amino acids: CASMIQGNNQPQHF.

The rearrangement links TRBV7-2 to TRBJ1-5; TRBD1 is a possible D gene (5 bases). Germline CDR1 reads SGHTA; CDR2 reads FQGNSA. Deletions cut 1 base from V and 0 bases from J, with 10 bases between. This CDR3 is built from 16 residues. DNA for the CDR3: TGTGCCAGCAGCTTAGATTGGGGGGGTAGCAATCAGCCCCAGCATTTT. This encodes CASSLDWGGSNQPQHF. The whole variable domain, remainder taken from reference TRBV7-2 and TRBJ1-5, is GAGVSQSPSNKVTEKGKDVELRCDPISGHTALYWYRQSLGQGLEFLIYFQGNSAPDKSGLPSDRFSAERTGGSVSTLTIQRTQQEDSAVYLCASSLDWGGSNQPQHFGDGTRLSIL.

The V call is TRBV29-1, the J call TRBJ2-3, with a weak D call TRBD2 (5 bases). Between the trimmed V and J ends, which lost 3 bases and 2 bases, there was a span of 9 bases. This CDR3 region has 13 residues. Germline assignment: CDR1 SQVTM and CDR2 ANQGSEA. CDR3 coding DNA: TGCAGCGTTGAGACTACCTCCACAGATACGCAGTATTTT. Protein: CSVETTSTDTQYF.

This clone has only one observation. V and J are TRBV10-3 and TRBJ2-5; 9 bases line up with TRBD1. The CDR3 consists of 14 residues. In germline, CDR1 is ENHRY, CDR2 SYGVKD. J gave up 3 bases and V 6 bases, and 5 bases lay outside the gene matches. The CDR3 DNA reads as TGTGCCATCAGGTCGGGACAGGGAAAAGAGACCCAGTACTTC. This encodes CAIRSGQGKETQYF.

This clone was observed a handful of times. The DNA of the CDR3 is TGTGCCAGCAGGTCCCGGGACAGAAGTTCACCCCTCCACTTT. Translated, it gives CASRSRDRSSPLHF. V and J are TRBV7-2 and TRBJ1-6; 7 nucleotides align to TRBD1. J gave up 9 bases and V 6 bases, and 8 bases lay outside the gene matches. Germline V gene sequence: CDR1 SGHTA, CDR2 FQGNSA. This CDR3 has 14 residues.

The gene calls are TRBV3-1 (or the pseudogene TRBV3-2) and TRBJ2-5, with 10 bases aligning to TRBD2. Trimming cost V 1 base and J 1 base; bases outside gene matches: 12. The germline CDR1 and CDR2 sequences are LGHDT and YNNKEL (reference sequence). CDR3 size: 19 residues. The CDR3: CASSQGLSSGGPPQETQYF. The CDR3 DNA is TGTGCCAGCAGCCAAGGTTTGTCTAGCGGGGGACCTCCCCAAGAGACCCAGTACTTC.

This chain connects TRBV7-2 to TRBJ2-7; 10 positions match TRBD1. Trimming cost V 0 bases and J 3 bases; bases outside gene matches: 2. CDR1 SGHTA and CDR2 FQGNSA come from the germline V gene. The CDR3 is 15 residues long. CDR3 loop: CASSLARDRGYEQYF. The CDR3 coding sequence is TGTGCCAGCAGCTTAGCCAGGGACAGGGGCTACGAGCAGTACTTC.

This sequence joins TRBV29-1 and TRBJ2-1; 8 positions match TRBD2. The CDR3 contains 12 residues. Trimming took 4 bases from V and 9 from J; bases not matched to a gene: 5. Germline assignment: CDR1 SQVTM and CDR2 ANQGSEA. The CDR3 here is CSVVGGAVEQFF. The CDR3 DNA sequence: TGCAGCGTTGTCGGGGGGGCCGTTGAGCAGTTCTTC.

This sequence joins TRBV6-2 or TRBV6-3 and TRBJ2-7; TRBD1 agrees at 10 bases. J gave up 4 bases and V 2 bases, and 5 bases lay outside the gene matches. This CDR3 has 15 residues. Per the germline V gene, CDR1 is MNHEY and CDR2 is SVGEGT. The CDR3 DNA reads TGTGCCAGCAGTTACGGAGGGACAGGGGCGTACGAGCAGTACTTC. Its translation: CASSYGGTGAYEQYF.

The chain uses TRBV2 and TRBJ1-1, with D unresolved. The CDR3 loop spans 12 amino acids. V lost 5 bases, J lost 3 bases, and 7 bases lay in between. CDR1 and CDR2 (germline): SNHLY, FYNNEI. Here the CDR3 reads CASSPQDTEAFF. CDR3 bases: TGTGCCAGCAGTCCCCAGGACACTGAAGCTTTCTTT.

The chain links TRBV6-2 or TRBV6-3 to TRBJ2-3, with 11 bases lining up with TRBD1. After removal of 2 bases from V and 1 base from J, the junction contained 14 bases not matched to a gene. The CDR3 covers 20 residues. Germline V gene lookup returns CDR1 MNHEY and CDR2 SVGEGT. In DNA, the CDR3 is TGTGCCAGCAGTTACCCCTCCGGACAGGGGGCCCTTTCTGGCACAGATACGCAGTATTTT. This codes for CASSYPSGQGALSGTDTQYF.

This chain links TRBV4-3 with TRBJ2-1; D might be TRBD2 (5 bases). The CDR3 has 15 residues. V lost 1 base and J lost 9, with 16 bases in between. Per the germline V gene, CDR1 is LGHNA and CDR2 is YSLEER. CDR3 residues: CASSQVRASSSEQFF. CDR3 in DNA: TGCGCCAGCAGCCAAGTAAGGGCTAGCTCGAGTGAGCAGTTCTTC.

A single count supports this clone. The chain uses TRBV2 and TRBJ2-2; 7 bases line up with TRBD2. Germline V gene lookup returns CDR1 SNHLY and CDR2 FYNNEI. The CDR3 is made up of 13 amino acids. J lost 8 bases, V lost 5 bases, and 5 bases had no gene match. CDR3 residues: CASSRGELGELFF. The CDR3 DNA is TGTGCCAGCAGTCGGGGGGAATTGGGGGAGCTGTTTTTT.

This chain uses TRBV18 with TRBJ2-7; 8 bases map to TRBD1. V was pared by 2 bases and J by 0 bases, with 3 bases of the junction left unmatched. CDR3 length: 15 residues. Germline CDR1 reads KGHSH; CDR2 reads LQKENI. Here the CDR3 DNA reads TGTGCCAGCTCACCAGGACAGGGCGACTCCTACGAGCAGTACTTC. Residues: CASSPGQGDSYEQYF.

J is TRBJ2-3 and V is TRBV3-1 (or the pseudogene TRBV3-2); 9 bases fit TRBD2. V gave up 1 base and J gave up 6 bases; unmatched junction bases: 5. The germline gives CDR1 LGHDT, CDR2 YNNKEL (reference sequence). The CDR3 runs to 15 residues. The CDR3 protein is CASSQVRGGRDTQYF. The CDR3 bases are TGTGCCAGCAGCCAAGTGCGGGGGGGCCGGGATACGCAGTATTTT.

This chain uses TRBV18 with TRBJ2-2; no clear D gene. Germline CDR1 and CDR2: KGHSH and LQKENI. CDR3 length: 14 amino acids. Trimming took off 6 bases at V and 4 bases at J, with 12 bases between the two ends. CDR3 sequence (DNA): TGTGCCAGCTCTCCGATTATGAGCACCGGGGAGCTGTTTTTT. This encodes CASSPIMSTGELFF.

The chain combines TRBV27 with TRBJ2-7; 8 nucleotides align to TRBD1. The V segment lost 5 bases and the J segment 5 bases; nucleotides outside the gene matches: 5. Germline lookup yields CDR1 MNHEY and CDR2 SMNVEV (reference sequence). This CDR3 comprises 13 residues. CDR3 sequence: CASSVTGANEQYF. The CDR3 bases are TGTGCCAGCAGTGTGACAGGGGCCAACGAGCAGTACTTC.

The chain combines TRBV9 with TRBJ2-1; TRBD2 might be the D (6 bases). CDR1 is SGDLS and CDR2 is YYNGEE in the germline V gene. The CDR3 runs 13 residues. Between the trimmed V and J ends, which lost 2 bases and 10 bases, there was a span of 13 bases. As DNA, the CDR3 is TGTGCCAGCAGCGTGAGACTAGGCGGGGAGCAGTTCTTC. Protein: CASSVRLGGEQFF.

The chain combines TRBV28 with TRBJ2-2; 10 bases are a match to TRBD2. The CDR3 contains 14 residues. Germline trimming cut 5 bases from V and 6 bases from J; bases unmatched to any gene: 3. CDR1 MDHEN and CDR2 SYDVKM come from the germline V gene. The CDR3 is CASSPSGGAGELFF. CDR3 nucleotides: TGTGCCAGCAGTCCCAGCGGGGGGGCCGGGGAGCTGTTTTTT.

The V call is TRBV5-1, the J call TRBJ1-2; 7 bases align to TRBD1. V was pared by 4 bases and J by 6 bases, with 6 bases of the junction left unmatched. Germline lookup yields CDR1 SGHRS and CDR2 YFSETQ. The CDR3 is 13 amino acids. The CDR3 sequence is CASSIDRVHGYTF. CDR3 bases: TGCGCCAGCAGCATAGACAGGGTACATGGCTACACCTTC.

The J gene is TRBJ2-4, the V gene TRBV7-2; D is perhaps TRBD2 (7 bases). The CDR3 has 16 residues. The V gene's germline CDR1 is SGHTA and CDR2 FQGNSA. The V end was cut by 5 bases, the J end by 0 bases, with 14 bases between. For the CDR3, the DNA is TGTGCCAGCAGCCCCGAGGGGGGGAAAGCCAAAAACATTCAGTACTTC. It yields the protein CASSPEGGKAKNIQYF.

The chain couples TRBV28 to TRBJ1-2; 8 bases align to TRBD1. Losses at the gene ends were 2 bases for V and 3 bases for J; bases not matched to a gene: 5. This CDR3 is built from 15 residues. Germline V gene data show CDR1 as MDHEN and CDR2 as SYDVKM. This CDR3 is CASSLPSQGDYGYTF. The DNA for the CDR3 is TGTGCCAGCAGTTTACCCTCACAGGGGGACTATGGCTACACCTTC.

The chain couples TRBV9 to TRBJ1-1, with D possibly matching TRBD1 (6 bases). V lost 4 bases and J 5 bases, leaving 21 bases between the germline ends. Germline V gene lookup returns CDR1 SGDLS and CDR2 YYNGEE. CDR3 length: 16 amino acids. The CDR3 reads CASSRSKLGAITEAFF. Here the CDR3 DNA reads TGTGCCAGCAGCCGCTCGAAATTGGGGGCTATAACTGAAGCTTTCTTT.

Only a few counts were recorded for this clone. This rearrangement joins TRBV18 to TRBJ2-7; D is undetermined. The CDR3 runs to 14 residues. Germline lookup yields CDR1 KGHSH and CDR2 LQKENI. The V end was cut by 6 bases, the J end by 2 bases, with 14 bases between. Here the CDR3 DNA reads TGTGCCAGCTCCCCCGTCTCCTCTGCCTACGAGCAGTACTTC. Its translation: CASSPVSSAYEQYF.

The chain is built from TRBV2 and TRBJ2-7, with D possibly being TRBD2 (5 bases). V dropped 0 bases and J dropped 6 bases, with 12 bases sitting between them. This CDR3 comprises 14 residues. Looked up from germline, CDR1 is SNHLY and CDR2 is FYNNEI. The CDR3 here is CASSEAARESEQYF. CDR3 nucleotide sequence: TGTGCCAGCAGTGAAGCGGCGAGGGAGAGCGAGCAGTACTTC.